The table lists the clone carrying this TCR beta chain with many counts. The data stem from a study of CD8 T cells in ankylosing spondylitis. TCRdb re-analysed the 5' RACE reads in MiXCR, keeping a single row per CDR3 protein. The data contain about 220,000 distinct CDR3 sequences, roughly a tenth of them seen just once; the ten biggest clones take up over 20%. Trimming removed 6 bases at V and 1 base at J, with 10 bases between. Germline CDR1 is MNHNS and CDR2 is SASEGT. The CDR3 sequence is 15 residues long. This TCR came from a male donor with ankylosing spondylitis or in good health (not recorded which). The specimen sequenced was blood, either unsorted or a sorted T cell fraction (not recorded which). The chain carries TRBV6-1 and TRBJ1-6; perhaps TRBD1 as D (5 bases). In DNA, the CDR3 is TGTGCCAGCAGCCCGCAGGGTTCCTATAATTCACCCCTCCACTTT. Its protein is CASSPQGSYNSPLHF.